The clone carrying this TCR beta chain was seen a few times. This sample is drawn from a study of blood T cells in healthy people across ages. For the second PCR, which ran for roughly 6 to 12 cycles, a sample-barcoded 5' primer and a J-beta primer mix were used. TCRdb re-called the 5' RACE reads through MiXCR, storing one row per CDR3 protein. The repertoire includes 1.8 million or so distinct CDR3 sequences, roughly two fifths of them detected once, and about 21% sits in the top ten. CDR3 size: 15 residues. V was pared by 1 base and J by 0 bases, with 9 bases between. CDR1 is LNHNV, CDR2 YYDKDF, per germline (reference sequence).

This sequence originates from a human donor in good health. The chain has TRBV15 and TRBJ1-2; no clear D gene. What was sequenced was blood. The DNA of the CDR3 is TGTGCCACCAGCAGAGGGCTCCGGCCTAACTATGGCTACACCTTC. As protein: CATSRGLRPNYGYTF.